This note documents a single TCR beta chain sequence. The antigen is not known. Libraries were UMI-labeled 5' RACE TRB cDNA. TCRdb re-called the 5' RACE reads; one entry per CDR3 protein, DNA not given. Here the sample table reports some 99,000 distinct CDR3 sequences. The CDR3 is made up of 14 amino acids. CDR1 is SGHDN, CDR2 FVKESK, per germline. The entry originates in a study of CXCR3-negative and CXCR3-positive naive CD8 T cells. The CD45RO-CCR7+CD27+CD95- phenotype denoted naive CD8+ T cells. Whole-study results and caveats: More hydrophobic TRB CDR3s were found in CXCR3-positive naive cells than in CXCR3-negative naive cells.

The sample was naive CXCR3+ CD8+ T cells from blood. The subset here: CD45RO-CCR7+CD27+CD95- naive CD8+ T cells expressing CXCR3 (TNR3+). V and J are TRBV14 and TRBJ1-5; TCRdb gives TRBD1 as the D gene, but with no DNA this cannot be confirmed. The source of this sequence is a human donor in good health. Some clones in this sample may be carry-over from other donors' samples. The CDR3 loop reads CASSQTGGDQPQHF.